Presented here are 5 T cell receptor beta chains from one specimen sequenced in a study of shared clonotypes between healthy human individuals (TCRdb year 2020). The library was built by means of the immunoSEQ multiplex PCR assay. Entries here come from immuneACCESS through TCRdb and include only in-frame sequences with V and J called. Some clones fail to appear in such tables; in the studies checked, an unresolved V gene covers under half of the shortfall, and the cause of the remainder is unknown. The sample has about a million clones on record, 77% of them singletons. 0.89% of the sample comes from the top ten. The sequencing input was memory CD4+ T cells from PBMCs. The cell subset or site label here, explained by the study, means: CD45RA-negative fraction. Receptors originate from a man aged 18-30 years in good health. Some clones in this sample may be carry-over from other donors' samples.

CDR3 bases: TGTGCCTGGAGTTTCCGGGAGGGCCGGGGCACAGATACGCAGTATTTT. It specifies CAWSFREGRGTDTQYF. The chain carries TRBV30 and TRBJ2-3; 8 nucleotides align to TRBD2. The trim removed 2 bases at V and 1 base at J, leaving 8 bases unmatched. Per the germline V gene, CDR1 is GTSNPN and CDR2 is SVGIG (reference sequence). CDR3 length: 16 amino acids.

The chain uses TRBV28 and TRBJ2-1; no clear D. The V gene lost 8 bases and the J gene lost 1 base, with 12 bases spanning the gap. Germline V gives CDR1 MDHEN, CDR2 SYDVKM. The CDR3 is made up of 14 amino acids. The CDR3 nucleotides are TGTGCCAGCGCGCAGGACGGATCCTACAATGAGCAGTTCTTC. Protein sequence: CASAQDGSYNEQFF.

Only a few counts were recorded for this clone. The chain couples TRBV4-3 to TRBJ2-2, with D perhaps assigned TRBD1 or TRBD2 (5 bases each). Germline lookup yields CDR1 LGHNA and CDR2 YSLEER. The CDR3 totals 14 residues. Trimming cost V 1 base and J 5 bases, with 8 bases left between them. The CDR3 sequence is CASSQVGGTGELFF. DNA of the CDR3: TGCGCCAGCAGCCAAGTTGGGGGAACCGGGGAGCTGTTTTTT.

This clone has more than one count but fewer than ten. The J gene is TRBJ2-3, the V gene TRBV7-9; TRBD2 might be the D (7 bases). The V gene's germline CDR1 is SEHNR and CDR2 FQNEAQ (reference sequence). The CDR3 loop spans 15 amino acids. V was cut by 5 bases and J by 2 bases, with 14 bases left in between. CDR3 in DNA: TGTGCCAGCAGCCAGATTGGGGGGGCCACAGATACGCAGTATTTT. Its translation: CASSQIGGATDTQYF.

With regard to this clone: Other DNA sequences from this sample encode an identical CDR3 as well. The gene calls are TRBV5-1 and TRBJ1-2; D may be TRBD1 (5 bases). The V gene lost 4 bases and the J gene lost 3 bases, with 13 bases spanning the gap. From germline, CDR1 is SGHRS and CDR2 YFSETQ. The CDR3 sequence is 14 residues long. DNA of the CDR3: TGCGCCAGCAGCCTGGGCAGGGCGGACTATGGCTACACCTTC. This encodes CASSLGRADYGYTF. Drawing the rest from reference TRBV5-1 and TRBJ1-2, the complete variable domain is KAGVTQTPRYLIKTRGQQVTLSCSPISGHRSVSWYQQTPGQGLQFLFEYFSETQRNKGNFPGRFSGRQFSNSRSEMNVSTLELGDSALYLCASSLGRADYGYTFGSGTRLTVV.